This passage covers 27 T cell receptor beta chains from one sample sequenced in a study of human T cells and chemical hapten exposure. TCRdb re-called the RACE reads through MiXCR, storing one row per CDR3 protein. Of around 110,000 distinct CDR3 sequences listed, roughly an eighth are singletons. Time point meaning: patch test 1, 2 weeks after DPC sensitization. Treatment: therapeutic diphenylcyclopropenone sensitization with weekly scalp DPC. The sample consisted of whole blood, taken in connection with sensitization to the hapten diphenylcyclopropenone (DPC). The receptors here all came from a woman between 45 and 60 years old with alopecia areata. Some clones in this sample may be carry-over from other donors' samples.

V usage is TRBV2 and J usage is TRBJ2-1; D is uncertain. CDR1 and CDR2 (germline): SNHLY, FYNNEI. The germline V and J ends were trimmed by 4 bases and 7 bases, with 11 bases remaining between them. The CDR3 has 13 amino acids. The CDR3: CASSGAAVNEQFF. CDR3 nucleotides: TGTGCCAGCAGTGGGGCCGCCGTTAATGAGCAGTTCTTC. Full variable domain (missing parts from reference TRBV2 and TRBJ2-1): EPEVTQTPSHQVTQMGQEVILRCVPISNHLYFYWYRQILGQKVEFLVSFYNNEISEKSEIFDDQFSVERPDGSNFTLKIRSTKLEDSAMYFCASSGAAVNEQFFGPGTRLTVL.

The genes are TRBV11-2 and TRBJ2-7; TRBD1 aligns across 10 bases. Unmatched junction bases numbered 7, after V lost 4 bases and J lost 4 bases. Germline V gives CDR1 SGHAT, CDR2 FQNNGV. The CDR3 has 15 residues. The DNA for the CDR3 is TGTGCCAGCAGCTCGGCCGGGACAGGGGAATACGAGCAGTACTTC. Translated, it gives CASSSAGTGEYEQYF.

In its sample, this clonotype was seen many times. V and J are TRBV20-1 and TRBJ1-5; no clear D. The CDR3 is 14 amino acids. With 4 bases removed from V and 0 bases from J, the gap between germline ends came to 10 bases. Germline loops: CDR1 DFQATT, CDR2 SNEGSKA (reference sequence). As DNA, the CDR3 is TGCAGTGCTATACTTGGATATAGCAATCAGCCCCAGCATTTT. It translates to CSAILGYSNQPQHF.

V is TRBV5-1 and J is TRBJ2-7; D could derive from TRBD1 or TRBD2 (5 bases each). Germline CDR1 is SGHRS and CDR2 is YFSETQ. V lost 6 bases and J lost 8, with 24 bases in between. This CDR3 comprises 15 residues. The CDR3 DNA reads as TGCGCCAGCACATCCGGGACCGACGCCTCCTGGAAGCAGTACTTC. This codes for CASTSGTDASWKQYF.

This clonotype was found many times. The gene calls are TRBV11-2 and TRBJ1-2; perhaps TRBD1 as D (6 bases). There are 13 residues in the CDR3. CDR1 is SGHAT and CDR2 is FQNNGV in the germline V gene. V was shortened by 5 bases and J by 2 bases, with 9 bases between the two germline ends. CDR3 loop: CASSEDRNYGYTF. For the CDR3, the DNA is TGTGCCAGCAGCGAGGACAGAAACTATGGCTACACCTTC. Drawing the rest from reference TRBV11-2 and TRBJ1-2, the complete variable domain is EAGVAQSPRYKIIEKRQSVAFWCNPISGHATLYWYQQILGQGPKLLIQFQNNGVVDDSQLPKDRFSAERLKGVDSTLKIQPAKLEDSAVYLCASSEDRNYGYTFGSGTRLTVV.

The CDR3 sequence: CASTPSGTASYEQYF. For the CDR3, the DNA is TGTGCCAGCACCCCTTCCGGGACAGCCTCCTACGAGCAGTACTTC. The J gene is TRBJ2-7, the V gene TRBV28, with TRBD1 identical over 7 bases. The V gene end was trimmed by 7 bases and the J gene end by 0 bases; junction bases not matched to a gene: 9. CDR3 size: 15 residues. Germline CDR1 reads MDHEN; CDR2 reads SYDVKM.

The CDR3 DNA follows: TGTGCCAGCCGTAGCTCGGGACGGCAAGAGACCCAGTACTTC. It translates to CASRSSGRQETQYF. The chain carries TRBV27 and TRBJ2-5; perhaps D is TRBD1 or TRBD2 (5 bases each). Germline V CDR1 and CDR2: MNHEY, SMNVEV (reference sequence). The V end lost 8 bases, the J end lost 2 bases, and 15 bases lay between the germline ends. This CDR3 is 14 amino acids long.

V is TRBV7-9 and J is TRBJ2-3; 7 bases are shared with TRBD1. The CDR3 runs 14 residues. Per germline, CDR1 SEHNR and CDR2 FQNEAQ (reference sequence). V was clipped by 6 bases and J by 4 bases; unmatched bases: 7. The CDR3 DNA is TGTGCCAGCAGGTCTAGGCAGGGGGCAGATACGCAGTATTTT. The encoded protein is CASRSRQGADTQYF. Using reference TRBV7-9 and TRBJ2-3 for the parts outside the CDR3, the full variable domain is DTGVSQNPRHKITKRGQNVTFRCDPISEHNRLYWYRQTLGQGPEFLTYFQNEAQLEKSRLLSDRFSAERPKGSFSTLEIQRTEQGDSAMYLCASRSRQGADTQYFGPGTRLTVL.

This clonotype appeared many times. The DNA of the CDR3 is TGTGCCAGCAGCTTTCAGGGATATAATTCACCCCTCCACTTT. Translation: CASSFQGYNSPLHF. This sequence joins TRBV11-2 and TRBJ1-6; perhaps TRBD1 as D (5 bases). Trimming removed 3 bases at V and 4 bases at J, with 7 bases between. The CDR3 is 14 residues long. CDR1 and CDR2 (germline): SGHAT, FQNNGV.

This clonotype showed up many times. V is TRBV5-4 and J is TRBJ2-6; 9 nucleotides match TRBD2. With V trimmed by 0 bases and J by 3 bases, 7 bases remained unmatched. CDR1 is SGHNT, CDR2 YYREEE, per germline (reference sequence). This CDR3 comprises 18 residues. CDR3 bases: TGTGCCAGCAGCTTGGTGGCGGGAGGGCCTTTTGGGGCCAACGTCCTGACTTTC. It is translated as CASSLVAGGPFGANVLTF.

Turning to this clonotype: This clone may be a read error of a much larger clone one base away. The rearrangement uses TRBV12-3 or TRBV12-4 and TRBJ1-5; D not certain. Trimming removed 5 bases at V and 4 bases at J, with 9 bases between. This CDR3 contains 13 residues. CDR3 sequence reads: CASSDYGNQPQHF. In DNA form, the CDR3 reads TGTGCCAGCAGTGATTACGGGAATCAGCCCCAGCATTTT.

This clonotype was found many times. The chain uses TRBV6-2 or TRBV6-3 and TRBJ1-1; D call uncertain. Per germline, CDR1 MNHEY and CDR2 SVGEGT. The CDR3 has 13 residues. V dropped 0 bases and J dropped 7 bases, with 9 bases sitting between them. CDR3 protein: CASSYSSRNEAFF. CDR3 sequence (DNA): TGTGCCAGCAGTTACTCGAGCCGTAATGAAGCTTTCTTT.

This clonotype was counted many times. The CDR3 loop reads CASSQVESYNEQFF. DNA of the CDR3: TGTGCCAGCAGCCAAGTAGAGTCCTACAATGAGCAGTTCTTC. This chain connects TRBV4-2 to TRBJ2-1; D is unresolved. Germline values: CDR1 LGHNA, CDR2 YNFKEQ. V gave up 1 base and J gave up 1 base, with 5 bases separating them. The CDR3 loop spans 14 amino acids.

This chain links TRBV11-3 with TRBJ1-1; no clear D. The V gene lost 0 bases and the J gene lost 8 bases, with 13 bases spanning the gap. CDR3 size: 14 residues. CDR1 and CDR2 from the germline V gene are SGHNT and YENEEA. As DNA, the CDR3 is TGTGCCAGCAGCTTAGAAGGGCAGAACTCCGAAGCTTTCTTT. It specifies CASSLEGQNSEAFF.

The chain is built from TRBV5-1 and TRBJ1-3; D remains ambiguous. V was cut by 6 bases and J by 3 bases, with 4 bases left in between. This CDR3 is built from 11 residues. Germline V CDR1 and CDR2: SGHRS, YFSETQ. CDR3 coding DNA: TGCGCCAGCACGCGTGGAAACACCATATATTTT. This translates into CASTRGNTIYF.

The chain is built from TRBV20-1 and TRBJ2-1, with TRBD2 matching over 13 bases. The CDR3 loop spans 15 amino acids. Germline lookup yields CDR1 DFQATT and CDR2 SNEGSKA (reference sequence). The ends lost 2 bases at V and 9 bases at J; junction bases unmatched: 7. The DNA for the CDR3 is TGCAGTGCTAGATCCGGGACTAGCGGGATTATTGAGCAGTTCTTC. The encoded protein is CSARSGTSGIIEQFF.

This clonotype was seen a handful of times. The genes are TRBV7-2 and TRBJ1-2; D gene unclear. The V gene's germline CDR1 is SGHTA and CDR2 FQGNSA. This CDR3 is 12 amino acids long. The CDR3 is CAIKPGYYGYTF. The CDR3 bases are TGTGCGATCAAGCCAGGTTACTATGGCTACACCTTC.

The chain links TRBV12-3 or TRBV12-4 to TRBJ2-2; TRBD1 is a possible D gene (5 bases). The CDR3 has 19 amino acids. V lost 6 bases and J lost 0, with 23 bases in between. Here the CDR3 DNA reads TGTGCCAGCAGCCTTAACGCCCTCCGACAGAGTCCGAACACCGGGGAGCTGTTTTTT. Protein sequence: CASSLNALRQSPNTGELFF.

This clonotype was seen more than once but under ten times. The CDR3 reads CASTLTTASYEQYF. CDR3 DNA sequence: TGTGCCAGCACGTTAACGACAGCCTCCTACGAGCAGTACTTC. This chain uses TRBV2 with TRBJ2-7; maybe TRBD1 (5 bases). This CDR3 is built from 14 residues. The ends were cut back, 7 bases at V and 0 bases at J, with 13 bases in the middle. CDR1 is SNHLY, CDR2 FYNNEI, per germline.

The sample holds a few counts of this clonotype. CDR3 amino acids: CSVEAMDTPDTQYF. CDR3 DNA sequence: TGCAGCGTTGAAGCAATGGACACACCAGATACGCAGTATTTT. The rearrangement joins TRBV29-1 to TRBJ2-3; a weak D match, TRBD1 (5 bases). Trimming took 1 base from V and 4 from J, leaving 12 bases between them. The CDR3 has 14 residues. Germline V lookup: CDR1 SQVTM, CDR2 ANQGSEA.

The V and J genes are TRBV27 and TRBJ2-1; TRBD2 agrees at 8 bases. Trimming at V came to 7 bases and at J to 11 bases, leaving 16 bases not matched to a gene. Germline CDR1 reads MNHEY; CDR2 reads SMNVEV (reference sequence). The CDR3 has 15 amino acids. CDR3 nucleotides: TGTGCCAGCACCTATAGCGGGATTTCCTCTAACAAGCAGTTCTTC. Translating it yields CASTYSGISSNKQFF.

About this clonotype itself: A much larger clone differs from this one at a single base, so this may be a read error. In DNA form, the CDR3 reads TGTGCCAGCAGTTACTCGAGTATAGCAAACTACGAGCAGTACTTC. The encoded protein is CASSYSSIANYEQYF. V and J are TRBV6-2 or TRBV6-3 and TRBJ2-7; unclear D gene. Germline values: CDR1 MNHEY, CDR2 SVGEGT. This CDR3 has 15 amino acids. V was trimmed by 0 bases and J by 3 bases, leaving 12 bases between them.

This clonotype was observed many times. This sequence joins TRBV28 and TRBJ2-6, with D unclear. The CDR3 totals 15 residues. V was clipped by 3 bases and J by 0 bases, with 6 bases between them. Germline lookup yields CDR1 MDHEN and CDR2 SYDVKM. In nucleotides, the CDR3 is TGTGCCAGCAGTTTTCAGCGCTCTGGGGCCAACGTCCTGACTTTC. This encodes CASSFQRSGANVLTF.

The CDR3 nucleotides read TGTGCCACCAGCAACCGGGCCGCGTCTAGCACAGATACGCAGTATTTT. It codes for CATSNRAASSTDTQYF. The chain employs TRBV15 and TRBJ2-3; D remains unclear. Germline assignment: CDR1 LNHNV and CDR2 YYDKDF (reference sequence). The CDR3 loop spans 16 amino acids. The V gene lost 4 bases and the J gene lost 0 bases, with 14 bases spanning the gap.

In its sample, this clonotype was seen many times. The chain employs TRBV6-2 or TRBV6-3 and TRBJ2-1, with a weak D call TRBD2 (6 bases). Trimming took 5 bases from V and 9 from J, leaving 11 bases between them. Germline V gives CDR1 MNHEY, CDR2 SVGEGT. This CDR3 comprises 12 residues. This chain's CDR3 is CASSHGTPEQFF. For the CDR3, the DNA is TGTGCCAGCAGTCACGGGACTCCTGAGCAGTTCTTC.

This clonotype was seen more than once but under ten times. The J gene is TRBJ1-1, the V gene TRBV5-1; the match to TRBD1 covers 8 bases. The V gene's germline CDR1 is SGHRS and CDR2 YFSETQ. With V trimmed by 4 bases and J by 4 bases, 6 bases remained unmatched. CDR3 length: 14 residues. The CDR3 DNA reads as TGCGCCAGCAGCCTACAGGGGGTGATCACTGAAGCTTTCTTT. It codes for CASSLQGVITEAFF.

The sample holds a few counts of this clonotype. The V call is TRBV6-5, the J call TRBJ2-5; 9 bases fit TRBD2. With 4 bases clipped from V and 3 bases from J, the junction kept 6 bases outside the gene matches. The CDR3 consists of 15 residues. From germline, CDR1 is MNHEY and CDR2 SVGAGI. The CDR3 DNA reads TGTGCCAGCAGTTGGGAGGCTAGCGGGAAAGAGACCCAGTACTTC. The encoded protein is CASSWEASGKETQYF.